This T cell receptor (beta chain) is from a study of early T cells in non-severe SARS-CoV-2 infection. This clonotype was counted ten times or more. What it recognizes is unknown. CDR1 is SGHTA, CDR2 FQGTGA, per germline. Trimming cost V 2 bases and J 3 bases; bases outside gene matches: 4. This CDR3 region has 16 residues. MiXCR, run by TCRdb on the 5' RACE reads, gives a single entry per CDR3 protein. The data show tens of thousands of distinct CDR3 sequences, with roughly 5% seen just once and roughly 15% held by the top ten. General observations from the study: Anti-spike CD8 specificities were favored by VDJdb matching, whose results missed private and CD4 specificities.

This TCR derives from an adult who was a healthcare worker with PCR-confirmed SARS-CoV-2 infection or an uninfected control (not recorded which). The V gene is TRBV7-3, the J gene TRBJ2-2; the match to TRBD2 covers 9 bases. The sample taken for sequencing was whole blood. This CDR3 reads CASSLPGTSHTGELFF. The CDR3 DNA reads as TGTGCCAGCAGCTTACCGGGGACTAGCCACACCGGGGAGCTGTTTTTT.